The T cell receptor beta chain described here comes from a study of T cells after yellow fever vaccination. Findings of the study overall: FACS-sorted repertoires could harbor abundant contaminating bulk-population clonotypes. Weaker overall, the secondary response nonetheless peaked faster (day 5 versus 15). In post-booster samples, most primary-vaccination clones reappeared (approximately 95% CD4, approximately 91% CD8).

The CDR3 length is 11 residues. Trimming removed 5 bases at V and 6 bases at J, with 8 bases between. Germline lookup yields CDR1 GTSNPN and CDR2 SVGIG (reference sequence). Universal primer sites and UMIs were introduced during 5'RACE template-switching synthesis of TCR cDNA. TCRdb used MiXCR to reprocess the 5' RACE reads, holding one entry per CDR3 protein. This sample has over 120,000 distinct CDR3 sequences, with under 8% found just once. This clonotype showed up many times. Its antigen is unidentified. The sample was CD4+ T cells sorted from PBMCs, taken 10 days after the yellow fever booster vaccination. The source of this sequence is a man aged 25 to 40 who received the YFV17D yellow fever vaccine. The V call is TRBV30, the J call TRBJ2-1; D gene unclear. CDR3 bases: TGTGCCTGGTCTACCAGCAATGAGCAGTTCTTC. As protein: CAWSTSNEQFF.